The 24 T cell receptor beta chains below all came from one sample that was sequenced in a study of shared clonotypes between healthy human individuals. This table comes from immunoSEQ multiplex PCR, and its TCRdb copy is limited to in-frame clones, with some not included. The data show 950,000 to 1,300,000 clones, 65% to 80% seen once. Sequenced sample: memory CD4+ T cells sorted from blood. The subset is: CD45RA-negative fraction. The receptors come from a man aged 18 to 29 in good health.

This clone was counted between two and nine times. The J gene is TRBJ1-1, the V gene TRBV10-3, with TRBD1 as a possible D gene (6 bases). Germline V gene lookup returns CDR1 ENHRY and CDR2 SYGVKD. The CDR3 is 14 residues long. Trimming removed 4 bases from V and 12 bases from J, with 21 bases in between. CDR3 protein: CAISVYGTPLTTFF. CDR3 in DNA: TGTGCCATCAGTGTATACGGGACACCCTTAACGACTTTCTTT.

There are a few counts of this clone. The chain couples TRBV6-5 to TRBJ1-2; D possibly corresponds to TRBD1 (5 bases). The germline gives CDR1 MNHEY, CDR2 SVGAGI. The CDR3 is 14 residues long. Trimming pared 5 bases from V and 3 bases from J, leaving 13 bases between. The CDR3 region is CASSLVMGDYGYTF. The DNA for the CDR3 is TGTGCCAGCAGTCTGGTAATGGGGGACTATGGCTACACCTTC.

In the case of this clone: The same CDR3 also results from other DNA sequences found in this sample. The genes are TRBV6-1 and TRBJ1-6; D is unclear. The germline gives CDR1 MNHNS, CDR2 SASEGT. Trimming removed 1 base at V and 0 bases at J, with 4 bases between. The CDR3 contains 15 residues. CDR3 amino acids: CASSEVSSYNSPLHF. The CDR3 coding sequence is TGTGCCAGCAGTGAAGTTAGCTCCTATAATTCACCCCTCCACTTT.

The genes are TRBV28 and TRBJ2-6; the D call may be TRBD1 or TRBD2 (5 bases each). The CDR3 consists of 13 residues. Germline V gene sequence: CDR1 MDHEN, CDR2 SYDVKM. V gave up 11 bases and J gave up 0 bases, with 8 bases separating them. The DNA of the CDR3 is TGTGCCGGGGGAGACTCTGGGGCCAACGTCCTGACTTTC. Translation gives CAGGDSGANVLTF.

Notes on this clone: This same CDR3 is encoded by further DNA sequences in the sample. V is TRBV18 and J is TRBJ2-5; perhaps TRBD2 as D (6 bases). From germline, CDR1 is KGHSH and CDR2 LQKENI. This CDR3 region has 13 residues. V was clipped by 5 bases and J by 2 bases, with 9 bases between them. DNA for the CDR3: TGTGCCAGCTCAGGAGGGGTGCAAGAGACCCAGTACTTC. Translated: CASSGGVQETQYF.

Points on this clone: This likely reflects a read error, since a far larger clone is one base away. V usage is TRBV5-1 and J usage is TRBJ2-5; possibly TRBD1 for D (5 bases). Trimming removed 0 bases at V and 7 bases at J, with 13 bases between. The CDR3 has 14 amino acids. CDR1 is SGHRS and CDR2 is YFSETQ in the germline V gene. The chain's CDR3 is CASSLAREGGTQYF. The CDR3, as DNA: TGCGCCAGCAGCTTGGCCAGGGAAGGCGGGACCCAGTACTTC.

The V call is TRBV7-8, the J call TRBJ2-7; 7 positions agree with TRBD2. Germline-derived CDR1 and CDR2 are SGHVS and FQNEAQ. The CDR3 consists of 16 residues. J gave up 3 bases and V 7 bases, and 15 bases lay outside the gene matches. Here the CDR3 DNA reads TGTGCCAGCAAGGAAGCGAGGGCGGGAGCAAACTACGAGCAGTACTTC. This translates into CASKEARAGANYEQYF.

The chain couples TRBV7-8 to TRBJ1-1, with TRBD1 as a possible D gene (5 bases). The CDR3 has 16 residues. Germline V gene lookup returns CDR1 SGHVS and CDR2 FQNEAQ. V shed 2 bases and J shed 1 base, with 14 bases lying between them. The CDR3 nucleotides are TGTGCCAGCAGCTTATCACGGCGGCAGGGGAACACTGAAGCTTTCTTT. Translation gives CASSLSRRQGNTEAFF. Full variable domain (rest looked up from reference TRBV7-8 and TRBJ1-1): GAGVSQSPRYKVAKRGQDVALRCDPISGHVSLFWYQQALGQGPEFLTYFQNEAQLDKSGLPSDRFFAERPEGSVSTLKIQRTQQEDSAVYLCASSLSRRQGNTEAFFGQGTRLTVV.

On this clone itself: A much larger clonotype is one base distant, so this may be a read error. This sequence joins TRBV7-9 and TRBJ1-2, with D unclear. V was clipped by 5 bases and J by 1 base, with 5 bases between them. Germline CDR1 and CDR2: SEHNR and FQNEAQ (reference sequence). This CDR3 contains 12 residues. CDR3: CASSQDNYGYTF. DNA of the CDR3: TGTGCCAGCAGCCAAGATAACTATGGCTACACCTTC. Drawing the rest from reference TRBV7-9 and TRBJ1-2, the complete variable domain is DTGVSQNPRHKITKRGQNVTFRCDPISEHNRLYWYRQTLGQGPEFLTYFQNEAQLEKSRLLSDRFSAERPKGSFSTLEIQRTEQGDSAMYLCASSQDNYGYTFGSGTRLTVV.

The CDR3 loop reads CASSFSGTSGNEQFF. In DNA, the CDR3 is TGCGCCAGCAGCTTTTCCGGGACTAGCGGGAATGAGCAGTTCTTC. The chain recombines TRBV5-1 with TRBJ2-1, with TRBD2 matching 12 bases. The germline V gene has CDR1 SGHRS and CDR2 YFSETQ. After removal of 2 bases from V and 7 bases from J, the junction contained 4 bases not matched to a gene. The CDR3 loop spans 15 amino acids.

This clone was detected many times. The rearrangement uses TRBV20-1 and TRBJ1-2; D perhaps matches TRBD1 (5 bases). V was trimmed by 5 bases and J by 10 bases, leaving 11 bases between them. Germline V gives CDR1 DFQATT, CDR2 SNEGSKA (reference sequence). The CDR3 runs to 10 residues. The CDR3 reads CSAARGDYTF. In DNA, the CDR3 is TGCAGTGCTGCACGGGGGGACTACACCTTC.

The table lists this clone with a count of one. The sample has other DNA sequences that encode this CDR3 too. The rearrangement uses TRBV28 and TRBJ2-7; D is uncertain. This CDR3 has 13 amino acids. From germline, CDR1 is MDHEN and CDR2 SYDVKM. V gave up 2 bases and J gave up 1 base, with 6 bases separating them. In DNA form, the CDR3 reads TGTGCCAGCAGTTTAGGGCAGTCCTACGAGCAGTACTTC. Translation: CASSLGQSYEQYF.

The rearrangement joins TRBV7-9 to TRBJ1-2; D is ambiguous. The CDR3 spans 16 residues. V lost 4 bases to trimming and J lost 4 bases, with 19 bases between them. The germline V gene encodes CDR1 SEHNR and CDR2 FQNEAQ (reference sequence). CDR3 amino acids: CASSSTFSRNPYGYTF. The CDR3 nucleotides read TGTGCCAGCAGCTCAACCTTCAGCCGAAACCCCTATGGCTACACCTTC. Based on the CDR3 plus reference TRBV7-9 and TRBJ1-2, the full variable domain is DTGVSQNPRHKITKRGQNVTFRCDPISEHNRLYWYRQTLGQGPEFLTYFQNEAQLEKSRLLSDRFSAERPKGSFSTLEIQRTEQGDSAMYLCASSSTFSRNPYGYTFGSGTRLTVV.

This clone was recorded a few times. The rearrangement uses TRBV6-6 and TRBJ1-2, with TRBD1 identical over 7 bases. The CDR3 is 15 amino acids. The ends lost 5 bases at V and 5 bases at J; junction bases unmatched: 11. The germline CDR1 and CDR2 sequences are MNHNY and SVGAGI (reference sequence). CDR3 amino acids: CASSQTPGQTYGYTF. The CDR3 DNA is TGTGCCAGCAGTCAAACCCCGGGACAGACTTATGGCTACACCTTC.

This clone was detected once. CDR3 sequence reads: CASSSGRHPSYEQYF. DNA of the CDR3: TGTGCCAGCAGTTCGGGGAGGCACCCCTCCTACGAGCAGTACTTC. The chain links TRBV5-4 to TRBJ2-7, with a tentative D call TRBD2 (6 bases). Germline CDR1 and CDR2: SGHNT and YYREEE (reference sequence). The V end lost 5 bases, the J end lost 0 bases, and 15 bases lay between the germline ends. The CDR3 has 15 residues. Full variable domain (missing parts from reference TRBV5-4 and TRBJ2-7): ETGVTQSPTHLIKTRGQQVTLRCSSQSGHNTVSWYQQALGQGPQFIFQYYREEENGRGNFPPRFSGLQFPNYSSELNVNALELDDSALYLCASSSGRHPSYEQYFGPGTRLTVT.

As regards this clone: This likely reflects a read error, since a far larger clone is one base away. The rearrangement uses TRBV5-6 and TRBJ1-2; 7 bases fit TRBD1. With 2 bases clipped from V and 4 bases from J, the junction kept 2 bases outside the gene matches. This CDR3 has 13 amino acids. CDR1 and CDR2 (germline): SGHDT, YYEEEE. CDR3 coding DNA: TGTGCCAGCAGCTTCCGGGACAGCTATGGCTACACCTTC. This codes for CASSFRDSYGYTF.

The chain combines TRBV9 with TRBJ2-5; the D call may be TRBD1 or TRBD2 (7 bases each). CDR1 is SGDLS and CDR2 is YYNGEE in the germline V gene. The germline V and J ends were trimmed by 4 bases and 2 bases, with 9 bases remaining between them. This CDR3 has 13 amino acids. CDR3 region: CASSQGGQETQYF. As DNA, the CDR3 is TGTGCCAGCAGCCAGGGGGGGCAAGAGACCCAGTACTTC.

This chain joins TRBV9 and TRBJ2-1; 9 bases line up with TRBD2. Germline loops: CDR1 SGDLS, CDR2 YYNGEE. V shed 4 bases, J shed 1 base, and the junction held 6 bases outside the gene matches. CDR3 length: 16 residues. The CDR3 loop is CASSITSGHSYNEQFF. The CDR3 DNA follows: TGTGCCAGCAGCATAACTAGCGGGCATTCCTACAATGAGCAGTTCTTC.

J is TRBJ2-5 and V is TRBV7-9; D is possibly TRBD2 (7 bases). The V gene lost 5 bases and the J gene lost 3 bases, with 16 bases spanning the gap. This CDR3 has 15 amino acids. CDR1 SEHNR and CDR2 FQNEAQ come from the germline V gene (reference sequence). This CDR3 reads CASSRQIGGEETQYF. In DNA, the CDR3 is TGTGCCAGCAGCCGTCAGATAGGGGGGGAAGAGACCCAGTACTTC.

This chain uses TRBV2 with TRBJ2-6; TRBD2 matches at 8 bases. Germline V gene data show CDR1 as SNHLY and CDR2 as FYNNEI. The CDR3 is 17 amino acids. Germline trimming cut 7 bases from V and 0 bases from J; bases unmatched to any gene: 8. The CDR3: CASIMGSGSSGANVLTF. The CDR3 DNA reads TGTGCCAGCATAATGGGAAGCGGGAGCTCTGGGGCCAACGTCCTGACTTTC.

This clone was counted between two and nine times. Other DNA sequences of this sample code for an identical CDR3. V and J are TRBV11-2 and TRBJ2-3; D remains unclear. V was clipped by 0 bases and J by 6 bases, with 10 bases between them. This CDR3 has 14 residues. Germline V CDR1 and CDR2: SGHAT, FQNNGV. The CDR3 sequence: CASSLDGSLDTQYF. As DNA, the CDR3 is TGTGCCAGCAGCTTAGATGGCTCTCTCGATACGCAGTATTTT.

In this sample, this clone turned up a few times. Other DNA sequences in the sample encode the same CDR3. J is TRBJ1-1 and V is TRBV18; D is unclear. The V end was cut by 6 bases, the J end by 0 bases, with 8 bases between. CDR1 is KGHSH and CDR2 is LQKENI in the germline V gene. The CDR3 contains 13 residues. CDR3: CASSEVMNTEAFF. The CDR3 DNA follows: TGTGCCAGCTCGGAGGTCATGAACACTGAAGCTTTCTTT.

The J gene is TRBJ1-2, the V gene TRBV30; D ambiguous. This CDR3 has 14 residues. The V end was cut by 4 bases, the J end by 4 bases, with 16 bases between. Germline values: CDR1 GTSNPN, CDR2 SVGIG (reference sequence). The CDR3: CAWKIKGGFYGYTF. CDR3 sequence (DNA): TGTGCCTGGAAGATTAAGGGAGGGTTCTATGGCTACACCTTC.

This clone was recorded a few times. The rearrangement joins TRBV19 to TRBJ1-1, with TRBD1 matching 10 bases. The CDR3 consists of 14 residues. Trimming cost V 5 bases and J 12 bases; bases outside gene matches: 12. Germline CDR1 and CDR2: LNHDA and SQIVND (reference sequence). The DNA for the CDR3 is TGTGCCAGTAGTCCCCCGGGACAGGGGTTTGCATCTTTCTTT. As protein: CASSPPGQGFASFF.